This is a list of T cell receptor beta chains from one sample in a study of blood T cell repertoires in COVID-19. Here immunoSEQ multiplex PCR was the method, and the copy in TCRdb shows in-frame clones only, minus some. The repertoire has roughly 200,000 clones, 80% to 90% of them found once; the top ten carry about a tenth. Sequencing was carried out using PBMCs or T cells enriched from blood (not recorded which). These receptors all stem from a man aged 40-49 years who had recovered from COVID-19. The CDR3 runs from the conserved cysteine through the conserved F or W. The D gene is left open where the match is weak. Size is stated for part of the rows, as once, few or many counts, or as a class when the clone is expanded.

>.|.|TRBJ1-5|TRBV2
CASSEGQGGPQHF
TGTGCCAGCAGTGAAGGGCAGGGAGGGCCCCAGCATTTT
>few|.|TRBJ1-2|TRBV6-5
CASQNYGYTF
TGTGCCAGCCAGAATTATGGCTACACCTTC
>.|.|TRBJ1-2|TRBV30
CAWGTGIPLKGF
.
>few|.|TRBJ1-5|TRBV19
CASSMKGVQPQHF
TGTGCCAGTAGTATGAAGGGAGTTCAGCCCCAGCATTTT
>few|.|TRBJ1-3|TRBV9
CASSVADRTSGNTIYF
TGTGCCAGCAGCGTAGCCGACAGGACTTCTGGAAACACCATATATTTT
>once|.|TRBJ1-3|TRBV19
CASTGRRSGNTIYF
TGTGCCAGTACTGGGCGCCGCTCTGGAAACACCATATATTTT
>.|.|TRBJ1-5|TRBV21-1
CASSKVLWGQGVSKGNQPQHF
TGTGCCAGCAGCAAAGTTTTATGGGGACAGGGTGTTTCCAAGGGCAATCAGCCCCAGCATTTT
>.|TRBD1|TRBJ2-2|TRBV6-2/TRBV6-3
CASSYSTLAGGTTGELFF
TGTGCCAGCAGTTACTCGACGTTGGCAGGGGGAACGACCGGGGAGCTGTTTTTT
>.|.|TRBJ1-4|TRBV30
CAWSPDRTSATNEKLFF
TGTGCCTGGAGTCCCGACAGGACCTCTGCAACTAATGAAAAACTGTTTTTT
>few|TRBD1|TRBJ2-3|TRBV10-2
CASRDRGRSTDTQYF
TGCGCCAGCAGGGACAGGGGGCGAAGCACAGATACGCAGTATTTT
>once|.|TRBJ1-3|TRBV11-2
CASSTNFRGNTIYF
TGTGCCAGCAGCACCAACTTCAGGGGAAACACCATATATTTT
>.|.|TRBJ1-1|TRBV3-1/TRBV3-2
CASSLITGVDTEAFF
TGTGCCAGCAGCCTGATAACGGGGGTGGACACTGAAGCTTTCTTT
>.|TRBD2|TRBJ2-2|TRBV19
CASKELAGANTGELFF
TGTGCCAGTAAGGAGCTAGCGGGGGCGAACACCGGGGAGCTGTTTTTT
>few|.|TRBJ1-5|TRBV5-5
CASSFQAGLSNQPQHF
TGTGCCAGCAGCTTTCAGGCAGGCTTAAGCAATCAGCCCCAGCATTTT
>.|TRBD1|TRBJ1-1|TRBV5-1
CASSPGQGDTEAFF
TGCGCCAGCAGCCCGGGACAGGGAGACACTGAAGCTTTCTTT
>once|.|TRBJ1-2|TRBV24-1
CATSDTVNGYTF
TGTGCCACCAGTGACACGGTAAATGGCTACACCTTC
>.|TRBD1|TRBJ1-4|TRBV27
CASSRLQGWGTNEKLFF
TGTGCCAGCAGTCGATTACAGGGGTGGGGAACTAATGAAAAACTGTTTTTT
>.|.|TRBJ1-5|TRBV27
CASSLSVATRSNQPQHF
TGTGCCAGCAGTTTATCGGTGGCGACAAGAAGCAATCAGCCCCAGCATTTT
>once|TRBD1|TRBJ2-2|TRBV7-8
CASKRQGENTGELFF
TGTGCCTCCAAGAGGCAGGGGGAAAACACCGGGGAGCTGTTTTTT
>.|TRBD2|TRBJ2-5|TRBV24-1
CATSAGTSGFWETQYF
TGTGCCACCAGTGCCGGGACTAGCGGGTTCTGGGAGACCCAGTACTTC
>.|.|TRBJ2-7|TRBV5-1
CASSLRGQNYEQYF
TGCGCCAGCAGCTTGCGAGGACAGAACTACGAGCAGTACTTC
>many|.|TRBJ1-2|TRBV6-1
CASSDVFGYTF
TGTGCCAGCAGTGACGTTTTCGGCTACACCTTC
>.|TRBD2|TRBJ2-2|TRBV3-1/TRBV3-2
CASSPEGSGRFGELFF
TGTGCCAGCAGCCCCGAGGGAAGCGGGAGGTTTGGGGAGCTGTTTTTT
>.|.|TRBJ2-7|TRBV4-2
CASSQDWPYEQYF
TGTGCCAGCAGCCAAGACTGGCCATACGAGCAGTACTTC
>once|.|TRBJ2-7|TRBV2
CASSEALAATSYEQYF
TGTGCCAGCAGTGAAGCGCTCGCGGCTACCTCCTACGAGCAGTACTTC
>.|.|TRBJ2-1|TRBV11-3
CASSVSGDNEQFF
TGTGCCAGCAGCGTAAGCGGAGACAATGAGCAGTTCTTC
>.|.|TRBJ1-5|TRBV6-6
CASSYSRQGSGQPQHF
TGTGCCAGCAGTTACTCGAGGCAGGGGTCGGGTCAGCCCCAGCATTTT
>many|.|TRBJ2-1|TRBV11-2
CASSPRGQSSYNEQFF
TGTGCCAGCAGCCCTAGAGGACAGAGCTCCTACAATGAGCAGTTCTTC
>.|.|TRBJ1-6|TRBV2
CASSEARGTPKDPSRNSPLHF
TGTGCCAGCAGTGAAGCCCGGGGAACACCAAAAGATCCGTCAAGAAATTCACCCCTCCACTTT
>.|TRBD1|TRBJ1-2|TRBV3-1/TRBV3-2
CASSPQGRGRVRTDGYTF
TGTGCCAGCAGCCCACAGGGCAGGGGGCGAGTAAGGACAGATGGCTACACCTTC
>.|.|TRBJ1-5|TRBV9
CASSVGGFSNQPQHF
TGTGCCAGCAGCGTAGGGGGCTTTAGCAATCAGCCCCAGCATTTT
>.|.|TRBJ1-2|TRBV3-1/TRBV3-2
CASSQRTISGFGYTF
TGTGCCAGCAGCCAGAGGACAATTTCGGGTTTTGGCTACACCTTC
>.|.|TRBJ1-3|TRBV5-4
CASSLGHPSSGNTIYF
TGTGCCAGCAGCTTGGGGCACCCCAGCTCTGGAAACACCATATATTTT
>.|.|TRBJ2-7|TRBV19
CASSIDPSSGSYEQYF
TGTGCCAGTAGTATAGATCCGAGTAGCGGCTCCTACGAGCAGTACTTC
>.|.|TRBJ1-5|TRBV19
CASSPQGLNTYSNQPQHF
TGTGCCAGTAGTCCCCAGGGGCTCAATACTTATAGCAATCAGCCCCAGCATTTT
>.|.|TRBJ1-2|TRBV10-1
CASSDNTDSNYGYTF
TGCGCCAGCAGTGATAATACAGATTCTAACTATGGCTACACCTTC
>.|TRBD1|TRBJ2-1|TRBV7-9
CASSSQGTNEQFF
TGTGCCAGCAGCTCACAGGGGACGAATGAGCAGTTCTTC
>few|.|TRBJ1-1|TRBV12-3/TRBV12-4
CASSLDRGEAFF
TGTGCCAGCAGTTTAGACCGGGGGGAAGCTTTCTTT
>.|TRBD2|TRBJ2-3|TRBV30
CAWRFGTSGADTQYF
TGTGCCTGGCGATTTGGGACTAGCGGGGCAGATACGCAGTATTTT
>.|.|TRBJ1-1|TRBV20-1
CSASPRTDVPEAFF
TGCAGTGCTAGTCCTAGGACTGATGTCCCTGAAGCTTTCTTT
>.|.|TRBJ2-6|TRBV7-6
CASSRNDPGGVSGANVLTF
TGTGCCAGCAGCCGAAATGATCCTGGGGGCGTCTCTGGGGCCAACGTCCTGACTTTC
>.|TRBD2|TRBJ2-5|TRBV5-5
CASSLGGSSGGAGETQYF
TGTGCCAGCAGCTTGGGAGGGAGTAGCGGGGGGGCCGGGGAGACCCAGTACTTC
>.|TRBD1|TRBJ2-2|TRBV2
CASSGDRPNTGELFF
TGTGCCAGCAGTGGGGACAGGCCGAACACCGGGGAGCTGTTTTTT
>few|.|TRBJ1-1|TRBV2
CASSSGRGNTEAFF
TGTGCCAGCTCCTCGGGGAGGGGGAACACTGAAGCTTTCTTT
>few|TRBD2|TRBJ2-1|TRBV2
CASSQTSGSSNEQFF
TGTGCCAGCAGCCAGACTAGCGGGAGTTCCAATGAGCAGTTCTTC
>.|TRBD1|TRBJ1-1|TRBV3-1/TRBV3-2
CASSQGIHRGNEAFF
TGTGCCAGCAGCCAAGGGATACACAGGGGGAATGAAGCTTTCTTT
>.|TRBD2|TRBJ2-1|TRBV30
CAWTSGRYDEQFF
TGTGCCTGGACTAGCGGGAGGTATGATGAGCAGTTCTTC
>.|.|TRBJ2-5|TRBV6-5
CASSYSGGVRQETQYF
TGTGCCAGCAGTTACTCCGGAGGTGTCCGCCAAGAGACCCAGTACTTC
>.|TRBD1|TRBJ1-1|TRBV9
CASSVGPGGNTEAFF
TGTGCCAGCAGCGTAGGGCCAGGGGGGAACACTGAAGCTTTCTTT
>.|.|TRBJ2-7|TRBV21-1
CASSKGTGSYEQYF
TGTGCCAGCAGCAAAGGGACAGGGTCCTACGAGCAGTACTTC